The 17 T cell receptor beta chains given below trace back to one sample, sequenced in a study of blood T cells in healthy people across ages. For the second PCR, which ran for roughly 6 to 12 cycles, a sample-barcoded 5' primer and a J-beta primer mix were used. TCRdb reprocessed the 5' RACE reads via MiXCR and lists one record per CDR3 protein. The repertoire holds almost 1 million distinct CDR3 sequences, roughly 47% seen once, with roughly 23% in the top ten. Sequenced sample: blood. The source is a woman in her fifties or sixties in good health.

The chain links TRBV6-1 to TRBJ2-5; D call uncertain. The V end lost 6 bases, the J end lost 5 bases, and 25 bases lay between the germline ends. The CDR3 has 17 residues. Germline-derived CDR1 and CDR2 are MNHNS and SASEGT. The CDR3, as DNA: TGTGCCAGCAGCCTCACCCCCAACAGTCTCCCTCAGGAGACCCAGTACTTC. It specifies CASSLTPNSLPQETQYF.

This clonotype has a handful of counts. This rearrangement joins TRBV7-9 to TRBJ2-3; D gene uncertain. This CDR3 has 17 amino acids. The germline V and J ends were trimmed by 0 bases and 1 base, with 14 bases remaining between them. Germline CDR1 and CDR2: SEHNR and FQNEAQ (reference sequence). This chain's CDR3 is CASSLAPTIGGTDTQYF. Here the CDR3 DNA reads TGTGCCAGCAGCTTAGCCCCCACCATTGGGGGCACAGATACGCAGTATTTT.

This clonotype was observed a few times. The chain carries TRBV7-7 and TRBJ2-3, with D perhaps TRBD2 (7 bases). CDR1 and CDR2 from the germline V gene are SSHAT and FNYEAQ (reference sequence). Trimming took off 1 base at V and 8 bases at J, with 10 bases between the two ends. This CDR3 has 13 amino acids. CDR3 coding DNA: TGTGCCAGCAGCTTAGGAGGGGGGGGTACGCAGTATTTT. Amino acid sequence: CASSLGGGGTQYF.

The rearrangement links TRBV4-3 to TRBJ2-7; D possibly corresponds to TRBD1 (6 bases). The germline V gene has CDR1 LGHNA and CDR2 YSLEER. V dropped 0 bases and J dropped 3 bases, with 12 bases sitting between them. CDR3 length: 15 amino acids. CDR3 nucleotide sequence: TGCGCCAGCAGCCAAGAGGCAGGGGACAACTACGAGCAGTACTTC. Translation: CASSQEAGDNYEQYF.

CDR3 nucleotide sequence: TGTGCCAGCAGCGCAACGGGGGGGACCACAGATACGCAGTATTTT. Translated: CASSATGGTTDTQYF. The chain has TRBV9 and TRBJ2-3; TRBD2 agrees at 8 bases. V dropped 3 bases and J dropped 2; count of bases not matched to a gene: 5. CDR1 and CDR2 (germline): SGDLS, YYNGEE. The length of the CDR3 is 15 residues.

This chain links TRBV20-1 with TRBJ2-1; 8 bases fit TRBD2. The CDR3 spans 16 residues. V was pared by 6 bases and J by 5 bases, with 15 bases of the junction left unmatched. Germline CDR1 reads DFQATT; CDR2 reads SNEGSKA (reference sequence). CDR3 coding DNA: TGCAGTGCCGCACTCCCGTTAGCGGGAACCCACAATGAGCAGTTCTTC. Translating gives CSAALPLAGTHNEQFF.

This sequence joins TRBV29-1 and TRBJ2-1, with D perhaps given as TRBD1 or TRBD2 (6 bases each). CDR1 is SQVTM, CDR2 ANQGSEA, per germline. V lost 7 bases, J lost 8 bases, and 9 bases lay in between. The CDR3 has 10 amino acids. In nucleotides, the CDR3 is TGCAGCGGGGGGGCCGATGAGCAGTTCTTC. Protein sequence: CSGGADEQFF.

CDR3 nucleotides: TGTGCCAGCAGTTGGAACATCTACACAGATACGCAGTATTTT. Its protein is CASSWNIYTDTQYF. The chain uses TRBV12-3 or TRBV12-4 and TRBJ2-3; no clear D gene. The CDR3 spans 14 residues. Trimming shortened V by 4 bases and J by 2 bases, and 10 bases separated the two germline ends.

V and J are TRBV28 and TRBJ2-5; unclear D gene. Germline V CDR1 and CDR2: MDHEN, SYDVKM. Trimming took off 4 bases at V and 9 bases at J, with 18 bases between the two ends. This CDR3 comprises 14 residues. Here the CDR3 reads CASSYLFHFGAQYF. The CDR3 bases are TGTGCCAGCAGTTATTTGTTTCACTTTGGGGCCCAGTACTTC.

The chain uses TRBV3-1 and TRBJ1-6, with a tentative D call TRBD1 (6 bases). V was cut by 0 bases and J by 0 bases, with 12 bases left in between. This CDR3 contains 18 residues. Germline V gene lookup returns CDR1 LGHDT and CDR2 YNNKEL (reference sequence). The chain's CDR3 is CASSQEGGGSSYNSPLHF. The CDR3 DNA is TGTGCCAGCAGCCAAGAAGGGGGGGGGAGCTCCTATAATTCACCCCTCCACTTT.

The chain joins TRBV7-9 to TRBJ2-3; 7 nucleotides agree with TRBD1. Germline CDR1 reads SEHNR; CDR2 reads FQNEAQ (reference sequence). This CDR3 spans 17 amino acids. The ends lost 2 bases at V and 1 base at J; junction bases unmatched: 9. CDR3 DNA: TGTGCCAGCAGCTTACCAGCGCGCCAGGGGGGCACAGATACGCAGTATTTT. Translation gives CASSLPARQGGTDTQYF. Filled out from reference TRBV7-9 and TRBJ2-3, the complete variable domain reads DTGVSQNPRHKITKRGQNVTFRCDPISEHNRLYWYRQTLGQGPEFLTYFQNEAQLEKSRLLSDRFSAERPKGSFSTLEIQRTEQGDSAMYLCASSLPARQGGTDTQYFGPGTRLTVL.

This clonotype appeared a few times. V gene TRBV28 combines with J gene TRBJ2-6; D not certain. V lost 5 bases and J lost 4, with 9 bases in between. The CDR3 contains 14 residues. In germline, CDR1 is MDHEN, CDR2 SYDVKM. As DNA, the CDR3 is TGTGCCAGCAGTCCCTCCCCAGGGGCCAACGTCCTGACTTTC. Amino acid sequence: CASSPSPGANVLTF.

The rearrangement joins TRBV6-5 to TRBJ2-5, with no clear D. Germline V gene sequence: CDR1 MNHEY, CDR2 SVGAGI. The germline V and J ends were trimmed by 2 bases and 0 bases, with 10 bases remaining between them. The CDR3 runs 15 residues. The CDR3 DNA sequence: TGTGCCAGCAGTTACCGGGCAAAGTACCAAGAGACCCAGTACTTC. As protein: CASSYRAKYQETQYF.

Comment on this clonotype: A much larger clone differs by one base, so this may be a read error. V gene TRBV28 combines with J gene TRBJ2-7; TRBD2 is a possible D gene (6 bases). This CDR3 comprises 15 residues. Looked up from germline, CDR1 is MDHEN and CDR2 is SYDVKM. CDR3 bases: TGTGTCAGCAGTTTGTTCGGGACTTTCACCTACGAGCAGTACTTC. Encoded protein: CVSSLFGTFTYEQYF.

A few counts support this clonotype. The chain combines TRBV7-2 with TRBJ2-7, with TRBD1 as a possible D gene (5 bases). This CDR3 is 14 amino acids long. The germline V and J ends were trimmed by 9 bases and 4 bases, with 19 bases remaining between them. In germline, CDR1 is SGHTA, CDR2 FQGNSA. This CDR3 reads CASGRAPGSYEQYF. CDR3 coding DNA: TGTGCCAGTGGCAGGGCGCCTGGCTCTTACGAGCAGTACTTC.

The chain couples TRBV3-1 to TRBJ2-3; D may be TRBD2 (5 bases). Germline CDR1 LGHDT, CDR2 YNNKEL (reference sequence). The CDR3 is made up of 15 amino acids. V was shortened by 1 base and J by 5 bases, with 13 bases between the two germline ends. The CDR3 here is CASSQARVLLDTQYF. The CDR3 bases are TGTGCCAGCAGCCAAGCGCGGGTATTGCTAGATACGCAGTATTTT.

At least ten counts were recorded for this clonotype. This chain joins TRBV12-3 or TRBV12-4 and TRBJ2-7; 7 bases agree with TRBD1. With V trimmed by 7 bases and J by 2 bases, 8 bases remained unmatched. This CDR3 has 14 residues. CDR3 residues: CASTTDRVTYEQYF. In DNA, the CDR3 is TGTGCCAGCACCACCGACAGGGTCACCTACGAGCAGTACTTC.